The clone carrying this T cell receptor (beta chain) was observed a few times. Measured with immunoSEQ multiplex PCR; TCRdb has only the in-frame clones, and not every one. Of approximately 980,000 clones listed, approximately 80% are singletons. This sample is drawn from a study of shared clonotypes between healthy human individuals. The germline V gene encodes CDR1 MNHEY and CDR2 SVGAGI. Trimming shortened V by 6 bases and J by 2 bases, and 14 bases separated the two germline ends. The CDR3 totals 15 residues. The chain employs TRBV6-5 and TRBJ1-3; no clear D gene. The sequence derives from a man younger than 35 in good health. Material for sequencing was memory CD4+ T cells sorted from blood. Subset indicated: CD45RA-negative fraction. The CDR3: CASSDGRLTGNTIYF. Here the CDR3 DNA reads TGTGCCAGCAGCGACGGACGGTTGACTGGAAACACCATATATTTT.